One and the same sample provided the 4 T cell receptor beta chains below, sequenced in a study of neoadjuvant nivolumab and ipilimumab in lung cancer. Generated by immunoSEQ multiplex PCR, the TCRdb table keeps only in-frame clones and is missing some. The sample holds some 9,700 clones, 60% to 80% seen once. The material sequenced was tumor tissue, taken after neoadjuvant nivolumab, alone or with ipilimumab, at or shortly before surgery. All receptors derive from an adult with non-small cell lung cancer. Some clones in this sample may be carry-over from other donors' samples.

The chain employs TRBV4-1 and TRBJ2-7; 8 nucleotides line up with TRBD2. There are 15 residues in the CDR3. From germline, CDR1 is MGHRA and CDR2 YSYEKL. Losses at the gene ends were 0 bases for V and 4 bases for J; bases not matched to a gene: 5. The CDR3 sequence is CASSQDQSGSYEQYF. CDR3 nucleotide sequence: TGCGCCAGCAGCCAAGATCAAAGCGGGAGTTACGAGCAGTACTTC.

This clone has a single count. V gene TRBV6-6 combines with J gene TRBJ2-7; TRBD1 is a possible D gene (6 bases). V shed 1 base and J shed 5 bases, with 9 bases lying between them. This CDR3 has 13 amino acids. The V gene's germline CDR1 is MNHNY and CDR2 SVGAGI (reference sequence). For the CDR3, the DNA is TGTGCCAGCAGTTACTTTAGACAGGACGAGCAGTACTTC. Translated, it gives CASSYFRQDEQYF.

This clone was seen a handful of times. The chain has TRBV19 and TRBJ2-7; TRBD1 might be the D (5 bases). Looked up from germline, CDR1 is LNHDA and CDR2 is SQIVND (reference sequence). Trimming cost V 7 bases and J 3 bases, with 7 bases left between them. The CDR3 contains 11 residues. CDR3 nucleotide sequence: TGTGCCAGTACAGGGAACTACGAGCAGTACTTC. Translation: CASTGNYEQYF.

The V call is TRBV19, the J call TRBJ2-7; 15 nucleotides match TRBD2. V shed 2 bases and J 6 bases; nucleotides not matched to a gene: 5. Per germline, CDR1 LNHDA and CDR2 SQIVND (reference sequence). The CDR3 spans 16 residues. The CDR3 nucleotides read TGTGCCAGTAGTATAACCGGGACTAGCGGGAGGAGCGAGCAGTACTTC. Translated: CASSITGTSGRSEQYF. Drawing the rest from reference TRBV19 and TRBJ2-7, the complete variable domain is DGGITQSPKYLFRKEGQNVTLSCEQNLNHDAMYWYRQDPGQGLRLIYYSQIVNDFQKGDIAEGYSVSREKKESFPLTVTSAQKNPTAFYLCASSITGTSGRSEQYFGPGTRLTVT.